One T cell receptor (beta chain) is described in this entry. Its antigen is currently unknown. TCRalpha and TCRbeta libraries used 5'RACE with constant-segment primers and UMIs. TCRdb fed the 5' RACE reads into MiXCR, producing one record per CDR3 protein. The table has roughly 310,000 distinct CDR3 sequences, approximately 16% seen once; the top ten hold 22%. The source of the sample is a study of T-cell memory formation after mild COVID-19. Study-level background: Largely donor-specific sequence clusters came from two donors.

With 1 base clipped from V and 1 base from J, the junction kept 3 bases outside the gene matches. CDR3 length equals 17 residues. Germline V gene data show CDR1 as SGHVS and CDR2 as FQNEAQ. General study findings and limits: Later expanders leaned CD4+, whereas day 15 to 85 contracting clones were balanced CD4/CD8. Second-wave clones reaching peak frequency on day 37 lacked confirmed SARS-CoV-2 specificity.

Sequencing was carried out using PBMCs or a T cell subset sorted from them (not recorded which). This sequence originates from a man between 18 and 35 years old who had mild COVID-19 (a few samples of this study predate the infection). Cell type and time point are not known. The J gene is TRBJ2-2, the V gene TRBV7-8, with TRBD2 identical over 10 bases. CDR3 residues: CASSLVAGGRNTGELFF. CDR3 sequence (DNA): TGTGCCAGCAGCTTAGTAGCGGGGGGCCGGAACACCGGGGAGCTGTTTTTT.